The T cell receptor (beta chain) under discussion was sequenced for a study of T cell responses to AZD1222 COVID-19 vaccine. The CDR3 extends over 17 amino acids. The V end lost 1 base, the J end lost 0 bases, and 15 bases lay between the germline ends. CDR1 SGHAT and CDR2 FQNNGV come from the germline V gene. Assay: immunoSEQ multiplex PCR; the TCRdb copy retains only in-frame clones and omits some. In the table there are over 60,000 clones, approximately 80% of which are singletons. Source: peripheral blood, taken 28 days after the second AZD1222 dose. This rearrangement joins TRBV11-2 to TRBJ1-2, with D possibly being TRBD1 (6 bases). This receptor was taken from an adult who received the AZD1222 COVID-19 vaccine. This chain's CDR3 is CASSLGAGAYSNYGYTF. In DNA form, the CDR3 reads TGTGCCAGCAGCTTAGGGGCAGGGGCTTACTCTAACTATGGCTACACCTTC.